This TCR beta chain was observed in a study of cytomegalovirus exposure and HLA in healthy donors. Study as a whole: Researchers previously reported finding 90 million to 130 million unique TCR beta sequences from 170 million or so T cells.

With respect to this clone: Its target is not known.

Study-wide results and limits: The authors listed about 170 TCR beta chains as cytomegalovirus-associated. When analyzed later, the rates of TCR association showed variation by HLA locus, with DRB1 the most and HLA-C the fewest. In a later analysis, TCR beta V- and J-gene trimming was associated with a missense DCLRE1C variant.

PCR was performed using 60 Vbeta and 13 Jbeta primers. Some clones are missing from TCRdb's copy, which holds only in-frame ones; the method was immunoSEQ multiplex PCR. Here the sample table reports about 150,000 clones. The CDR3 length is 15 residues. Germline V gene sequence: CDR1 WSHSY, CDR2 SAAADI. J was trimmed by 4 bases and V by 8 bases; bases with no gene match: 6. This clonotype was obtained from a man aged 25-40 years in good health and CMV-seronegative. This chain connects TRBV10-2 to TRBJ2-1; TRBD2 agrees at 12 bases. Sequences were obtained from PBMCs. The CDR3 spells CASLSGTSGYNEQFF. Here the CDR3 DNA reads TGCGCCAGCCTCTCCGGGACTAGCGGGTACAATGAGCAGTTCTTC.